This TCR beta chain was documented in a study of shared clonotypes between healthy human individuals. Whole-study context: Researchers assigned three CD4 naive, three CD4 memory, two CD8 naive and one CD8 memory plate to each donor.

The CDR3 is 16 residues long. Per germline, CDR1 MNHNS and CDR2 SASEGT. J lost 3 bases, V lost 4 bases, and 12 bases had no gene match. TCRdb's copy holds only in-frame clones and misses some; the assay was immunoSEQ multiplex PCR. The table has some 1,100,000 clones, around 82% seen once. Sequences were obtained from memory CD4+ T cells from PBMCs. Noted subset: CD45RA-negative fraction. The genes are TRBV6-1 and TRBJ2-7; 7 bases map to TRBD2. This sequence was found in a young man in good health. Some clones in this sample may be carry-over from other donors' samples. The CDR3 DNA reads TGTGCCAGCAGTGCTCGATGGGGCAGGGAGGGCTACGAGCAGTACTTC. This sequence encodes CASSARWGREGYEQYF.